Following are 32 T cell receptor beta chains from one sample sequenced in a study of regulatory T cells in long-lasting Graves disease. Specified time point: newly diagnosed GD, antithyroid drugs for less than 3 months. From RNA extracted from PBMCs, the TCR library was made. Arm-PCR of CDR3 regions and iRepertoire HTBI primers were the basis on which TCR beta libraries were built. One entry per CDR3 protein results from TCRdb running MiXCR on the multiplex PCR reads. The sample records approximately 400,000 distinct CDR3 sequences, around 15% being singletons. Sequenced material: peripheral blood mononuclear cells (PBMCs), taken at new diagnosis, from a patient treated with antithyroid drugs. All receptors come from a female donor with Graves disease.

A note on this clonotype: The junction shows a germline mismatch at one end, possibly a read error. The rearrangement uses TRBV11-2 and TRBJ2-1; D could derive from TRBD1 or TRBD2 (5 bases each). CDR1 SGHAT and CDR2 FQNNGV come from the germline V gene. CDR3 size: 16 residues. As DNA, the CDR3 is TGTGCCAGCAGTTCTCGTGGGGACCACTCCTACAATGGGCAGTTCTTC. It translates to CASSSRGDHSYNGQFF. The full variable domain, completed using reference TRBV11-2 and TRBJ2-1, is EAGVAQSPRYKIIEKRQSVAFWCNPISGHATLYWYQQILGQGPKLLIQFQNNGVVDDSQLPKDRFSAERLKGVDSTLKIQPAKLEDSAVYLCASSSRGDHSYNGQFFGPGTRLTVL.

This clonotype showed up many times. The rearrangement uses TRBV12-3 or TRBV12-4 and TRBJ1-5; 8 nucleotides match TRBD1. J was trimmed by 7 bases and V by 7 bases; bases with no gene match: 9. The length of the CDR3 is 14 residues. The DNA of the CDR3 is TGTGCCAGCACTTGGACAGGGCGTTCACAGCCCCAGCATTTT. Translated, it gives CASTWTGRSQPQHF.

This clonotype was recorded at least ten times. CDR3 region: CASRRILAWGQIHRDTGELFF. CDR3 coding DNA: TGTGCCAGCAGGCGGATCCTAGCGTGGGGCCAAATCCATCGGGACACCGGGGAGCTGTTTTTT. The rearrangement joins TRBV12-3 or TRBV12-4 to TRBJ2-2; D may be TRBD2 (6 bases). Trimming took 6 bases from V and 3 from J, leaving 32 bases between them. CDR3 length: 21 residues.

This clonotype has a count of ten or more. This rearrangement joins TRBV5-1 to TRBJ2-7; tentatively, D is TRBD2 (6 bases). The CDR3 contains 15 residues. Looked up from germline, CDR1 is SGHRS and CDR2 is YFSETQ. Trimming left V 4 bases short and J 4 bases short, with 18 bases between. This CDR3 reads CASSLAGTFSYEQYF. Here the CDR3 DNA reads TGCGCCAGCAGCCTCGCGGGGACTTTTTCATACGAGCAGTACTTC. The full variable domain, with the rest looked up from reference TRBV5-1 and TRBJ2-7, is KAGVTQTPRYLIKTRGQQVTLSCSPISGHRSVSWYQQTPGQGLQFLFEYFSETQRNKGNFPGRFSGRQFSNSRSEMNVSTLELGDSALYLCASSLAGTFSYEQYFGPGTRLTVT.

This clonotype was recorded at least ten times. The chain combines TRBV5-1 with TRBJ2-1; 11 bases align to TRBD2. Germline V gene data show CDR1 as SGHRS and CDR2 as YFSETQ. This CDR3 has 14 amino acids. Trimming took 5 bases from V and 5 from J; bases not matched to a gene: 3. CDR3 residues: CASRMGLADNEQFF. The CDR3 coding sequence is TGCGCCAGCAGAATGGGACTAGCGGACAATGAGCAGTTCTTC.

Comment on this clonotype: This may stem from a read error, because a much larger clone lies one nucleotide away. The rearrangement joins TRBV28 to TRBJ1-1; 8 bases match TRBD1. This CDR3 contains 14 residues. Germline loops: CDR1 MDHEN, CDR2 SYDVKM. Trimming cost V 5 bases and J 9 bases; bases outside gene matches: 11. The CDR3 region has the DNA TGTGCCAGCAGTCTCACTCAGGGGGCAGCTAAAGCTTTCTTT. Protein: CASSLTQGAAKAFF.

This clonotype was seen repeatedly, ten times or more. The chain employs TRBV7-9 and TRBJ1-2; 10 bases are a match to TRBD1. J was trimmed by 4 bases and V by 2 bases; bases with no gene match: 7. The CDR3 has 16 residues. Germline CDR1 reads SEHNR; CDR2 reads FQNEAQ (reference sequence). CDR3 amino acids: CASSLPWDRGAYGYTF. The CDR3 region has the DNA TGTGCCAGCAGCTTACCCTGGGACAGGGGTGCCTATGGCTACACCTTC.

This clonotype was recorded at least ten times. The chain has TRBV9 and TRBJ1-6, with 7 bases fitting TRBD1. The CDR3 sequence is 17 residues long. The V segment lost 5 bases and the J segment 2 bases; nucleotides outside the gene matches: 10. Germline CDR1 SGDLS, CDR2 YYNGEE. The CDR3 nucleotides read TGTGCCAGCAGTCACAGGGGTAGAAGCACCTATAATTCACCCCTCCACTTT. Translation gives CASSHRGRSTYNSPLHF.

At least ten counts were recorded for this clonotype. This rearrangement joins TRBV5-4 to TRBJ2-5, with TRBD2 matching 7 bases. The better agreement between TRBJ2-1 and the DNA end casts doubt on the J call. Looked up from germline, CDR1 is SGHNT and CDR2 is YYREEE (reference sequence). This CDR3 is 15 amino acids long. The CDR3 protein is CASSLASLATHEQFF. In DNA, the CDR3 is TGTGCCAGCAGCTTGGCCTCACTAGCGACCCATGAGCAGTTCTTC.

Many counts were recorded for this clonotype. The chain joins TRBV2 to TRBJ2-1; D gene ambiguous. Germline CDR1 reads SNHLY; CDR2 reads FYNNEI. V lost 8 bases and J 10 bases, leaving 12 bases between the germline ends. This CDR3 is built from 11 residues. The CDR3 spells CASGSLREQFF. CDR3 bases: TGTGCCAGCGGTTCCCTCCGGGAGCAGTTCTTC.

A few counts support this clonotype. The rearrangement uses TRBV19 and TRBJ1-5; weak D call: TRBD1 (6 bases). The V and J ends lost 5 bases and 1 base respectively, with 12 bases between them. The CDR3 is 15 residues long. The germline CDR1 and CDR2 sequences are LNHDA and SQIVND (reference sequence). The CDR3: CASSPRGRSNQPQHF. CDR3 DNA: TGTGCCAGTAGTCCCAGGGGACGGAGCAATCAGCCCCAGCATTTT.

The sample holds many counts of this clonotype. In DNA form, the CDR3 reads TGTGCCAGCACGCGAGACAGGGCCTACGAGCAGTACTTC. Translating gives CASTRDRAYEQYF. This chain connects TRBV7-2 to TRBJ2-7; 7 nucleotides match TRBD1. The CDR3 totals 13 residues. J gave up 2 bases and V 7 bases, and 5 bases lay outside the gene matches. Per the germline V gene, CDR1 is SGHTA and CDR2 is FQGNSA.

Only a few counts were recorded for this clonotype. As DNA, the CDR3 is TGCGCCAGCAGCCAAGATTTAGGGAATAATTCACCCCTCCACTTT. This translates into CASSQDLGNNSPLHF. This rearrangement joins TRBV4-1 to TRBJ1-6; D remains ambiguous. The CDR3 length is 15 residues. V was shortened by 0 bases and J by 5 bases, with 8 bases between the two germline ends. CDR1 is MGHRA and CDR2 is YSYEKL in the germline V gene.

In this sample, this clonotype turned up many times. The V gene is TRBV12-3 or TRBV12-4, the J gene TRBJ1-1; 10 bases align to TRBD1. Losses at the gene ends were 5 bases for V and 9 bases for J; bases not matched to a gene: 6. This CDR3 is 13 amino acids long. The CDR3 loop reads CASSKDRGEKAFF. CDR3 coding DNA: TGTGCCAGCAGTAAGGACAGGGGGGAGAAAGCTTTCTTT.

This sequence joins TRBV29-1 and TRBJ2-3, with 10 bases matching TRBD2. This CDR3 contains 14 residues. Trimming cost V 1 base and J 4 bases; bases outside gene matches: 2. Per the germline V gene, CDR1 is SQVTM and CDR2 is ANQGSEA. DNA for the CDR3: TGCAGCGTTGAAGTCCTAGCGGGAGCAGATACGCAGTATTTT. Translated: CSVEVLAGADTQYF.

The CDR3: CASSRSLGLAEDTQYF. In DNA, the CDR3 is TGCGCCAGCAGCCGCAGCCTGGGTCTAGCTGAGGATACGCAGTATTTT. J is TRBJ2-3 and V is TRBV4-1; perhaps TRBD2 as D (5 bases). V was shortened by 4 bases and J by 6 bases, with 20 bases between the two germline ends. Looked up from germline, CDR1 is MGHRA and CDR2 is YSYEKL. This CDR3 spans 16 amino acids.

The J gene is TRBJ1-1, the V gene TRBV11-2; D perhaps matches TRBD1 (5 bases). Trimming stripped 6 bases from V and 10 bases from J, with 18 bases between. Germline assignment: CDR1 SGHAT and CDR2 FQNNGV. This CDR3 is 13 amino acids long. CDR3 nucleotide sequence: TGTGCCAGCAGACCAGGGATCAACCGCGTAGCTTTCTTT. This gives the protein CASRPGINRVAFF.

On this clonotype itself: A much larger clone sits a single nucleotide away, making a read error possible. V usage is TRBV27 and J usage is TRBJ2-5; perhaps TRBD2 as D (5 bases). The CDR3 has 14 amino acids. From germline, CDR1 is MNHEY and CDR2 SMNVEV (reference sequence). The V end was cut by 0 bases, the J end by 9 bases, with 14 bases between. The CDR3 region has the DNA TGTGCCAGCAGTTTATCGGGGTCGGAGGAGGCCCAGTACTTC. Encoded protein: CASSLSGSEEAQYF.

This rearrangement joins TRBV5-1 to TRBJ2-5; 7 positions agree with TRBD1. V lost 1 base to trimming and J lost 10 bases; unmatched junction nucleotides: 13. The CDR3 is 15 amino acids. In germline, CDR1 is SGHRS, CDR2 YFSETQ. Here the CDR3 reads CASSLRTGQKRVQYF. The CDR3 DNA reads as TGCGCCAGCAGCTTGAGGACAGGACAGAAGAGAGTCCAGTACTTC. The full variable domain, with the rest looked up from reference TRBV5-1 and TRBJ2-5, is KAGVTQTPRYLIKTRGQQVTLSCSPISGHRSVSWYQQTPGQGLQFLFEYFSETQRNKGNFPGRFSGRQFSNSRSEMNVSTLELGDSALYLCASSLRTGQKRVQYFGPGTRLLVL.

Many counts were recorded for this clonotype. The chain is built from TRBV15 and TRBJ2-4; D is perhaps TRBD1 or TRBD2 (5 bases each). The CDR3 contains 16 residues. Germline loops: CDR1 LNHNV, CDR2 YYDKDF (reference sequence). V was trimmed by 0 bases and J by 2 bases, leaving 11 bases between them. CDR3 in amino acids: CATSREAGTTKNIQYF. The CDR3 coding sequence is TGTGCCACCAGCAGAGAAGCCGGGACCACCAAAAACATTCAGTACTTC. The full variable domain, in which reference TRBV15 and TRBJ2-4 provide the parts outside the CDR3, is DAMVIQNPRYQVTQFGKPVTLSCSQTLNHNVMYWYQQKSSQAPKLLFHYYDKDFNNEADTPDNFQSRRPNTSFCFLDIRSPGLGDTAMYLCATSREAGTTKNIQYFGAGTRLSVL.

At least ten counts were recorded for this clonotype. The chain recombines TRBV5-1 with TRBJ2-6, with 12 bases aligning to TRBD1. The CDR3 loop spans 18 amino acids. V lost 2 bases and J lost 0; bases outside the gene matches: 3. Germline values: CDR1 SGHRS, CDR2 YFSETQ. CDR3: CASSFRDRGLSGANVLTF. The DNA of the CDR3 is TGCGCCAGCAGCTTCCGGGACAGGGGGCTCTCTGGGGCCAACGTCCTGACTTTC. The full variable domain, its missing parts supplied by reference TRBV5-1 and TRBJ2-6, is KAGVTQTPRYLIKTRGQQVTLSCSPISGHRSVSWYQQTPGQGLQFLFEYFSETQRNKGNFPGRFSGRQFSNSRSEMNVSTLELGDSALYLCASSFRDRGLSGANVLTFGAGSRLTVL.

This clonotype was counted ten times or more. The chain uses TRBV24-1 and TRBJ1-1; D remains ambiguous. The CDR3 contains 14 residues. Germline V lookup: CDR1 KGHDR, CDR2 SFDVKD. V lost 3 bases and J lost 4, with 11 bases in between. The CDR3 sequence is CATSDGRVGTEAFF. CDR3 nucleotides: TGTGCCACCAGTGATGGACGGGTGGGCACTGAAGCTTTCTTT.

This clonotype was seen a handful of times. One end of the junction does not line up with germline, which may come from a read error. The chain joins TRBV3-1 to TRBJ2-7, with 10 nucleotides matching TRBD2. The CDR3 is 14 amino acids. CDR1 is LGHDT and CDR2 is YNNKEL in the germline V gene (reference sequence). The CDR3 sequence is CGSSQAGGDERQYF. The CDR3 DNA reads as TGTGGCAGCAGCCAAGCGGGGGGGGACGAGCGGCAGTACTTC.

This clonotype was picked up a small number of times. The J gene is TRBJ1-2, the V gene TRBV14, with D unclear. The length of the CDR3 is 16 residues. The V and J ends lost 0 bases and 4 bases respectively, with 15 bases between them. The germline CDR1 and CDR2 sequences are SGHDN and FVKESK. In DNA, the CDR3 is TGTGCCAGCAGCCAAGATTCCCTGCTCTGGGCCTATGGCTACACCTTC. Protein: CASSQDSLLWAYGYTF.

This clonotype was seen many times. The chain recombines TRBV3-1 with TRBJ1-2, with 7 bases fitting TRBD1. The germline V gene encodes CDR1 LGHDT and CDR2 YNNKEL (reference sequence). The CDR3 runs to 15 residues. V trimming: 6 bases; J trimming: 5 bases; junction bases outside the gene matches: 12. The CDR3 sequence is CASSFQFTGEYGYTF. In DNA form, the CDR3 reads TGTGCCAGCAGTTTCCAATTTACAGGGGAATATGGCTACACCTTC. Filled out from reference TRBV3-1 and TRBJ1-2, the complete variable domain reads DTAVSQTPKYLVTQMGNDKSIKCEQNLGHDTMYWYKQDSKKFLKIMFSYNNKELIINETVPNRFSPKSPDKAHLNLHINSLELGDSAVYFCASSFQFTGEYGYTFGSGTRLTVV.

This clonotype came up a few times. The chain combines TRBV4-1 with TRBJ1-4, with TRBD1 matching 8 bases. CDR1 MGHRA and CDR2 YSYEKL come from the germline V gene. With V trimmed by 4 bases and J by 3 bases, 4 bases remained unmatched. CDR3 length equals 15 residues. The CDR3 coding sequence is TGCGCCAGCAGCCCGGACAGGGTTCCTAATGAAAAACTGTTTTTT. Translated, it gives CASSPDRVPNEKLFF.

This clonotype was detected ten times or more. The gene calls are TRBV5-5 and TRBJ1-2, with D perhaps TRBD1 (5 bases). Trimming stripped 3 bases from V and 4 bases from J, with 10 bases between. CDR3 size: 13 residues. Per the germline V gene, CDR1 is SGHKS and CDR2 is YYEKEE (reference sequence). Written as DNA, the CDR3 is TGTGCCAGCAGCTCCAAGACAGTCTATGGCTACACCTTC. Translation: CASSSKTVYGYTF. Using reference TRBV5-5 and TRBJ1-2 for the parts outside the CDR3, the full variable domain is DAGVTQSPTHLIKTRGQQVTLRCSPISGHKSVSWYQQVLGQGPQFIFQYYEKEERGRGNFPDRFSARQFPNYSSELNVNALLLGDSALYLCASSSKTVYGYTFGSGTRLTVV.

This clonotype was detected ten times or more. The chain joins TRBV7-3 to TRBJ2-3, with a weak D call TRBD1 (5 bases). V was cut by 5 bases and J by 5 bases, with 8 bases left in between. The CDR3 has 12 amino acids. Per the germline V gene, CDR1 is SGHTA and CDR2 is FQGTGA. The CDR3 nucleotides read TGTGCCAGCAGCAAAACAGGAGATACGCAGTATTTT. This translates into CASSKTGDTQYF.

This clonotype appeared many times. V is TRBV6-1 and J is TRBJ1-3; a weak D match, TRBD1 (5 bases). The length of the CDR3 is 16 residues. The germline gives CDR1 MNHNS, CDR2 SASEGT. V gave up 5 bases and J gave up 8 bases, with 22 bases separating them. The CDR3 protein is CASSKTGGPPGDTIYF. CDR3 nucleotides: TGTGCCAGCAGTAAAACGGGGGGTCCCCCTGGGGACACCATATATTTT.

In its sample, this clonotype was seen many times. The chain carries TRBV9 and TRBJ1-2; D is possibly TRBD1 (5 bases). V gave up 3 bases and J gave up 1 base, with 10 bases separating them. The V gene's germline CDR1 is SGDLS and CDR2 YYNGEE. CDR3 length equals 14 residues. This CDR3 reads CASSDAGINYGYTF. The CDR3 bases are TGTGCCAGCAGCGATGCAGGGATTAACTATGGCTACACCTTC.

The DNA of the CDR3 is TGTGCCAGCAGCCTTAGCGGGGTCACAGATACGCAGTATTTT. Residues: CASSLSGVTDTQYF. This rearrangement joins TRBV7-6 to TRBJ2-3, with 8 bases that match TRBD2. Germline CDR1 reads SGHVS; CDR2 reads FNYEAQ. The CDR3 consists of 14 residues. Trimming removed 5 bases from V and 2 bases from J; junction bases left unmatched: 3.

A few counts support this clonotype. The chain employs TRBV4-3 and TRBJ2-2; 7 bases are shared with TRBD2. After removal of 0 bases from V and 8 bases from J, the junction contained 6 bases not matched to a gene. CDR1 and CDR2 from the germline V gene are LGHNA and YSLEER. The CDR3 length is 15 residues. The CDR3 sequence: CASSQDLEGGGELFF. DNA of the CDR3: TGCGCCAGCAGCCAAGATCTCGAGGGAGGGGGGGAGCTGTTTTTT.